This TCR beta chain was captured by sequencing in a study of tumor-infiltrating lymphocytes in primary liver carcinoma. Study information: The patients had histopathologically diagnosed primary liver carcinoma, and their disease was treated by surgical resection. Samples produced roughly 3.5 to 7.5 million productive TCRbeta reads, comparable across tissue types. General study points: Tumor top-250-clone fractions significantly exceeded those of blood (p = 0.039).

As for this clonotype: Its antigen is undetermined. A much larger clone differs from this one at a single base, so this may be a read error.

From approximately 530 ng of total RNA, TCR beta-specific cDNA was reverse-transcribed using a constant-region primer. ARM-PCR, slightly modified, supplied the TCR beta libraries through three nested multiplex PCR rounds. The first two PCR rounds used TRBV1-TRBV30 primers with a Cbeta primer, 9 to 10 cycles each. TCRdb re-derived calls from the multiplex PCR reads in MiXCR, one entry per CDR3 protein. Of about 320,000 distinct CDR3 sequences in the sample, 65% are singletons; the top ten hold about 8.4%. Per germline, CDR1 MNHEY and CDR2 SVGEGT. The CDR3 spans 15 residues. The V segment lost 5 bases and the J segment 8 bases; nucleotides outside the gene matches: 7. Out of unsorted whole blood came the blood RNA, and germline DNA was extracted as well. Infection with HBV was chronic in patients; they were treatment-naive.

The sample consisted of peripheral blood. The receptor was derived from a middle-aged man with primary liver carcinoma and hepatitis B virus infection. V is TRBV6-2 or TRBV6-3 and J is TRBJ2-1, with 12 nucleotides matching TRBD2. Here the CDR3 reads CASSPGLAGNDEQFF. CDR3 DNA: TGTGCCAGCAGTCCCGGACTAGCGGGGAACGATGAGCAGTTCTTC.